Listed below are T cell receptor beta chains from one sample, sequenced in a study of vaccination and CD4 T cells after COVID-19. From the PCR reads, TCRdb called clonotypes with MiXCR, one entry per CDR3 protein. The sample gives approximately 40,000 distinct CDR3 sequences, approximately 40% of which show up once; roughly 5.9% is in the top ten. The starting material was CD4+ T cells from blood, obtained about 7 months after SARS-CoV-2 vaccination. The receptors originated from a human donor who had recovered from COVID-19. Both conserved end residues are part of each CDR3. The D gene is left open where the match is weak. Where a row states a size, it is once, few, many or the class of an expanded clone; other rows omit it.

j_call d_call clone_size v_call cdr3_aa cdr3_nt
TRBJ1-5 - - TRBV20-1 CSARDPAGSYHQPQHF TGCAGTGCTAGAGATCCGGCAGGGTCGTATCACCAGCCCCAGCATTTT
TRBJ1-5 - few TRBV28 CASGPPWWGGGMDNQPQHF TGTGCCAGCGGACCCCCGTGGTGGGGAGGGGGAATGGACAATCAGCCCCAGCATTTT
TRBJ2-1 TRBD2 few TRBV20-1 CSAQTSDPRDEQFF TGCAGTGCCCAAACTAGCGACCCTAGGGATGAGCAGTTCTTC
TRBJ2-3 - few TRBV19 CASSISYSTDTQYF TGTGCCAGTAGTATCAGCTATAGCACAGATACGCAGTATTTT
TRBJ1-5 - few TRBV4-3 CASSQGWGLNQPQHF TGCGCCAGCAGCCAAGGGTGGGGTTTGAATCAGCCCCAGCATTTT
TRBJ2-5 - few TRBV28 CASSLVNQETQYF TGTGCCAGCAGTTTAGTCAACCAAGAGACCCAGTACTTC
TRBJ1-2 - few TRBV28 CASRNRDDNYGYTF TGTGCCAGCAGAAACCGGGACGATAACTATGGCTACACCTTC
TRBJ1-2 - few TRBV6-5 CASSYSADGRVWGNYGYTF TGTGCCAGCAGTTACTCGGCGGACGGGAGGGTCTGGGGCAACTATGGCTACACCTTC
TRBJ1-5 - - TRBV27 CASRPFGRSNQPQHF TGTGCCAGCAGACCCTTCGGTCGCAGCAATCAGCCCCAGCATTTT
TRBJ2-7 - - TRBV6-1 CASSVGVSYEQYF TGTGCCAGCAGTGTCGGGGTCTCCTACGAGCAGTACTTC
TRBJ1-2 - - TRBV15 CATSRDYRAYGYTF TGTGCCACCAGCAGAGATTACAGGGCCTATGGCTACACCTTC
TRBJ2-7 TRBD1 - TRBV19 CASSAPGQRTYEQYF TGTGCCAGTAGTGCCCCGGGACAGAGAACCTACGAGCAGTACTTC
TRBJ2-7 - - TRBV6-1 CASRKADAYEQYF TGTGCCAGCAGGAAGGCCGACGCGTACGAGCAGTACTTC
TRBJ1-5 - - TRBV15 CATSRGDLLNQPQHF TGTGCCACCAGCAGAGGGGACTTACTCAATCAGCCCCAGCATTTT
TRBJ2-2 - - TRBV7-9 CASSPIMGELFF TGTGCCAGCAGCCCTATCATGGGGGAGCTGTTTTTT
TRBJ2-1 - few TRBV20-1 CSAAAAYNEQFF TGCAGTGCGGCAGCGGCCTACAATGAGCAGTTCTTC
TRBJ2-1 TRBD2 few TRBV28 CASSPTSGRAYEQFF TGTGCCAGCAGTCCGACTAGCGGGAGGGCCTATGAGCAGTTCTTC
TRBJ1-2 - few TRBV28 CASRPLNYGYTF TGTGCCAGCAGACCTCTGAACTATGGCTACACCTTC
TRBJ1-6 TRBD1 - TRBV28 CASRQGISGNSPLHF TGTGCCAGCCGACAGGGGATTAGCGGAAATTCACCCCTCCACTTT
TRBJ2-7 TRBD1 few TRBV6-1 CASSDPGQASSYEQYF TGTGCCAGCAGTGACCCCGGACAGGCGAGCTCCTACGAGCAGTACTTC
TRBJ1-5 TRBD1 few TRBV28 CASSFGQGVYSNQPQHF TGTGCCAGCAGTTTCGGACAGGGGGTCTATAGCAATCAGCCCCAGCATTTT
TRBJ2-2 - - TRBV14 CASSRGTGELFF TGTGCCAGCAGCCGAGGAACCGGGGAGCTGTTTTTT
TRBJ2-3 TRBD1 - TRBV2 CASSERDRAGYF TGTGCCAGCAGTGAACGGGACAGGGCAGGGTATTTT
TRBJ1-1 TRBD1 - TRBV27 CASSPQGAGTEAFF TGTGCCAGCAGTCCACAGGGGGCTGGCACTGAAGCTTTCTTT
TRBJ2-1 - - TRBV20-1 CSARDDRRDEQFF TGCAGTGCTAGGGACGACAGGAGGGATGAGCAGTTCTTC
TRBJ2-7 TRBD2 - TRBV14 CASSPYGSGRGSYEQYF TGTGCCAGCAGCCCCTATGGCAGCGGGCGGGGGTCCTACGAGCAGTACTTC
TRBJ2-6 TRBD2 few TRBV20-1 CSASSGRPGANVLTF TGCAGTGCTAGTAGCGGGAGACCTGGGGCCAACGTCCTGACTTTC
TRBJ1-1 TRBD1 - TRBV20-1 CSARVPGTDEAFF TGCAGTGCTAGAGTACCCGGGACAGATGAAGCTTTCTTT
TRBJ1-2 TRBD1 - TRBV7-9 CASSPPPTTRLFGQGGNYGYTF TGTGCCAGCTCCCCCCCGCCCACCACCAGGCTCTTCGGACAGGGAGGAAACTATGGCTACACCTTC
TRBJ2-3 TRBD2 few TRBV7-3 CASSLTGVRVAGVEDTQYF TGTGCCAGCAGCTTAACGGGCGTTAGGGTAGCGGGAGTTGAAGATACGCAGTATTTT
TRBJ2-5 - - TRBV5-6 CASSGPPQETQYF TGTGCCAGCAGCGGACCCCCCCAAGAGACCCAGTACTTC
TRBJ2-2 TRBD2 - TRBV27 CASNLAGGGGELFF TGTGCCAGCAACCTAGCGGGAGGAGGCGGGGAGCTGTTTTTT
TRBJ2-7 TRBD2 - TRBV20-1 CSARGPSGSSYEQYF TGCAGTGCTAGAGGACCTAGCGGGAGTAGCTACGAGCAGTACTTC
TRBJ2-1 TRBD2 - TRBV6-5 CASSYGLAGVNEQFF TGTGCCAGCAGTTACGGGCTAGCGGGAGTCAATGAGCAGTTCTTC
TRBJ1-2 - - TRBV28 CASRPSGTYGYTF TGTGCCAGCAGGCCCTCCGGGACTTATGGCTACACCTTC
TRBJ2-1 - - TRBV28 CASAAEMKYNEQFF TGTGCCAGCGCGGCGGAAATGAAGTACAATGAGCAGTTCTTC
TRBJ1-1 - few TRBV28 CASSLGGVTEAFF TGTGCCAGCAGTTTAGGAGGGGTCACTGAAGCTTTCTTT
TRBJ2-3 TRBD1 few TRBV20-1 CSASRDRDYADTQYF TGCAGTGCTAGCCGGGACAGGGATTACGCAGATACGCAGTATTTT
TRBJ1-1 - - TRBV7-9 CASSQGQRSEAFF TGTGCCAGCAGCCAGGGCCAGAGGTCTGAAGCTTTCTTT
TRBJ2-3 - - TRBV6-4 CASRGGDDTQYF TGTGCCAGCCGTGGGGGAGACGATACGCAGTATTTT